Each of the 15 T cell receptor beta chains below was sequenced from the same sample in a study of identical twins. TCRdb analysed the 5' RACE reads with MiXCR anew, one entry per CDR3 protein. The profile shows 420,000 or so distinct CDR3 sequences, around 20% of them singletons. The specimen sequenced was naive T cells sorted from blood. Receptors were obtained from a man aged 45-60 years in good health.

The table lists this clonotype with many counts. The chain carries TRBV12-3 or TRBV12-4 and TRBJ2-1; weak D call: TRBD2 (7 bases). The CDR3 is 16 amino acids. The V and J ends lost 4 bases and 5 bases respectively, with 18 bases between them. The CDR3 protein is CASSSPFGGPNNEQFF. CDR3 in DNA: TGTGCCAGCAGTTCCCCCTTCGGGGGGCCCAACAATGAGCAGTTCTTC.

This clonotype was seen more than once but under ten times. The chain combines TRBV4-2 with TRBJ2-3, with D maybe TRBD2 (6 bases). The V and J ends lost 4 bases and 1 base respectively, with 24 bases between them. CDR3 length: 19 residues. The germline gives CDR1 LGHNA, CDR2 YNFKEQ. The CDR3 sequence: CASSPTLAGRRSGTDTQYF. In DNA form, the CDR3 reads TGTGCCAGCAGCCCAACCCTCGCCGGGAGAAGAAGCGGCACAGATACGCAGTATTTT.

The rearrangement links TRBV20-1 to TRBJ2-3, with TRBD2 identical over 8 bases. Germline CDR1 DFQATT, CDR2 SNEGSKA (reference sequence). Unmatched junction bases numbered 6, after V lost 2 bases and J lost 5 bases. CDR3 size: 14 residues. The CDR3 region has the DNA TGCAGTGCTAGAAGCGGGGGATCGGTAGATACGCAGTATTTT. As protein: CSARSGGSVDTQYF.

This clonotype was observed a handful of times. DNA for the CDR3: TGTGCCAGCAGCGGGACTACCGCGGCCTACGAGCAGTACTTC. This encodes CASSGTTAAYEQYF. The chain carries TRBV6-5 and TRBJ2-7, with 7 positions matching TRBD2. V gave up 6 bases and J gave up 2 bases; unmatched junction bases: 7. CDR3 length: 14 residues. Germline-derived CDR1 and CDR2 are MNHEY and SVGAGI.

This chain links TRBV7-6 with TRBJ1-5; TRBD1 is a possible D gene (6 bases). The CDR3 is 15 amino acids. CDR1 is SGHVS and CDR2 is FNYEAQ in the germline V gene. The V gene lost 3 bases and the J gene lost 5 bases, with 14 bases spanning the gap. CDR3 region: CASSLVQGSDQPQHF. CDR3 nucleotides: TGTGCCAGCAGCTTGGTACAGGGCTCAGATCAGCCCCAGCATTTT. The whole variable domain, filled in from reference TRBV7-6 and TRBJ1-5, reads GAGVSQSPRYKVTKRGQDVALRCDPISGHVSLYWYRQALGQGPEFLTYFNYEAQQDKSGLPNDRFSAERPEGSISTLTIQRTEQRDSAMYRCASSLVQGSDQPQHFGDGTRLSIL.

The chain couples TRBV11-2 to TRBJ2-7; D gene uncertain. Germline V lookup: CDR1 SGHAT, CDR2 FQNNGV. The CDR3 is 12 residues long. V was pared by 1 base and J by 6 bases, with 7 bases between. The CDR3 region has the DNA TGTGCCAGCAGCTTAGCCCAGCCCGAGCAGTACTTC. It translates to CASSLAQPEQYF.

The chain recombines TRBV13 with TRBJ2-1; no firm D call. V shed 3 bases and J shed 6 bases, with 12 bases lying between them. The CDR3 runs 14 residues. Germline V gives CDR1 PRHDT, CDR2 FYEKMQ (reference sequence). The CDR3 protein is CASSFGILGNEQFF. Here the CDR3 DNA reads TGTGCCAGCAGCTTCGGAATCCTAGGCAATGAGCAGTTCTTC.

This clonotype has a handful of counts. CDR3 coding DNA: TGTGCCAGCAGTTACTCCAACACGGCGGGTGGCTACACCTTC. This codes for CASSYSNTAGGYTF. The rearrangement uses TRBV6-5 and TRBJ1-2; no reliable D call. The CDR3 totals 14 residues. The V and J ends lost 0 bases and 7 bases respectively, with 12 bases between them. Germline V CDR1 and CDR2: MNHEY, SVGAGI.

The chain couples TRBV18 to TRBJ1-5; D may be TRBD1 (5 bases). Trimming pared 2 bases from V and 6 bases from J, leaving 14 bases between. CDR3 size: 15 residues. Germline CDR1 is KGHSH and CDR2 is LQKENI. CDR3 nucleotide sequence: TGTGCCAGCTCACCAGTAGGCAGGGTGGCTCAGCCCCAGCATTTT. Amino acids: CASSPVGRVAQPQHF.

V and J are TRBV28 and TRBJ2-2; D may be TRBD2 (6 bases). V was cut by 4 bases and J by 7 bases, with 19 bases left in between. Germline V gives CDR1 MDHEN, CDR2 SYDVKM. The CDR3 has 16 residues. CDR3 protein: CASSSFLRGTGGELFF. The CDR3 nucleotides are TGTGCCAGCAGTTCGTTCCTTCGCGGGACTGGCGGGGAGCTGTTTTTT.

The chain joins TRBV12-3 or TRBV12-4 to TRBJ1-1; D is perhaps TRBD1 (6 bases). The length of the CDR3 is 12 residues. The V end lost 6 bases, the J end lost 7 bases, and 12 bases lay between the germline ends. CDR3 coding DNA: TGTGCCAGCAGAAGGACAGTTTATGAAGCTTTCTTT. Translated: CASRRTVYEAFF.

A few counts support this clonotype. V is TRBV20-1 and J is TRBJ1-1; D uncertain. Germline V gene sequence: CDR1 DFQATT, CDR2 SNEGSKA (reference sequence). V dropped 0 bases and J dropped 6 bases, with 8 bases sitting between them. This CDR3 is 12 amino acids long. The CDR3, as DNA: TGCAGTGCTAGAGAGATCCGGGCTGAAGCTTTCTTT. Protein: CSAREIRAEAFF.

V gene TRBV7-9 combines with J gene TRBJ2-5; D is uncertain. Germline assignment: CDR1 SEHNR and CDR2 FQNEAQ (reference sequence). The CDR3 contains 15 residues. V lost 2 bases and J 5 bases, leaving 15 bases between the germline ends. As DNA, the CDR3 is TGTGCCAGCAGCTTATTGAAGAGTTCTAAGGAGACCCAGTACTTC. Translating gives CASSLLKSSKETQYF.

This clonotype was detected ten times or more. The genes are TRBV5-1 and TRBJ1-1, with no clear D. CDR1 is SGHRS, CDR2 YFSETQ, per germline. V shed 3 bases and J shed 4 bases, with 13 bases lying between them. The CDR3 consists of 14 residues. The CDR3 here is CASSSPMGTTEAFF. The DNA for the CDR3 is TGCGCCAGCAGCTCCCCGATGGGTACCACTGAAGCTTTCTTT. Full variable domain (missing parts from reference TRBV5-1 and TRBJ1-1): KAGVTQTPRYLIKTRGQQVTLSCSPISGHRSVSWYQQTPGQGLQFLFEYFSETQRNKGNFPGRFSGRQFSNSRSEMNVSTLELGDSALYLCASSSPMGTTEAFFGQGTRLTVV.

This clonotype was picked up many times. V is TRBV5-5 and J is TRBJ2-3; 8 bases are shared with TRBD2. Germline V CDR1 and CDR2: SGHKS, YYEKEE (reference sequence). There are 15 residues in the CDR3. V lost 1 base, J lost 3 bases, and 4 bases stayed unmatched. CDR3: CASSLLRGDTDTQYF. In DNA, the CDR3 is TGTGCCAGCAGCTTGCTGCGGGGGGATACAGATACGCAGTATTTT.